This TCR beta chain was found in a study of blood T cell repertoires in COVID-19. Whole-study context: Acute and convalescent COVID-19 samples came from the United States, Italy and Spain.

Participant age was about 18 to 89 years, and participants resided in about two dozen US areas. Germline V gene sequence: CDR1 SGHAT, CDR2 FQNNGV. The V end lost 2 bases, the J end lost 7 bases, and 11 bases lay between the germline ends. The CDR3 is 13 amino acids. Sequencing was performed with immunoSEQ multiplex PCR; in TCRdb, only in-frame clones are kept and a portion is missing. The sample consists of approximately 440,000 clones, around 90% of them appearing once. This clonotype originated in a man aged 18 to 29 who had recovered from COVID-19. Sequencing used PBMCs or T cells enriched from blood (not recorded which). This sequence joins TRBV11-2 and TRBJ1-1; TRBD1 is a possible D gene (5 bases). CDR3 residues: CASSLSRGGEAFF. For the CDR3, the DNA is TGTGCCAGCAGCTTATCTAGGGGTGGTGAAGCTTTCTTT.